The next 16 T cell receptor beta chains were all read from a single sample in a study of technical replicates of blood from a few donors. Profiling relied on immunoSEQ multiplex PCR, and the TCRdb table lists in-frame clones only, not all of them. Of approximately 15,000 clones in the sample, roughly four fifths were seen once. What was sequenced was PBMCs. These receptors were taken from a human donor in good health.

This sequence joins TRBV9 and TRBJ2-7; 10 nucleotides align to TRBD1. With 2 bases clipped from V and 5 bases from J, the junction kept 10 bases outside the gene matches. The CDR3 consists of 16 residues. Per the germline V gene, CDR1 is SGDLS and CDR2 is YYNGEE. CDR3 coding DNA: TGTGCCAGCAGCGTCCATTCCGGGACAGGGGTTGACGAGCAGTACTTC. Amino acid sequence: CASSVHSGTGVDEQYF. Filled out from reference TRBV9 and TRBJ2-7, the complete variable domain reads DSGVTQTPKHLITATGQRVTLRCSPRSGDLSVYWYQQSLDQGLQFLIQYYNGEERAKGNILERFSAQQFPDLHSELNLSSLELGDSALYFCASSVHSGTGVDEQYFGPGTRLTVT.

This clone has a handful of counts. This chain uses TRBV7-9 with TRBJ2-7, with TRBD2 as a possible D gene (5 bases). The CDR3 spans 13 residues. With 2 bases removed from V and 0 bases from J, the gap between germline ends came to 5 bases. The germline gives CDR1 SEHNR, CDR2 FQNEAQ (reference sequence). The CDR3 here is CASSLRGSYEQYF. The CDR3 DNA is TGTGCCAGCAGCTTACGGGGCTCCTACGAGCAGTACTTC.

CDR3 DNA: TGCGCCAGCAGCTCCACGACAGGGATTTTCTACGAGCAGTACTTC. Encoded protein: CASSSTTGIFYEQYF. The rearrangement joins TRBV5-1 to TRBJ2-7; 7 bases are shared with TRBD1. The germline CDR1 and CDR2 sequences are SGHRS and YFSETQ. This CDR3 is built from 15 residues. V lost 3 bases, J lost 3 bases, and 9 bases stayed unmatched.

J is TRBJ1-5 and V is TRBV11-2; 7 bases line up with TRBD1. J gave up 3 bases and V 6 bases, and 5 bases lay outside the gene matches. Germline loops: CDR1 SGHAT, CDR2 FQNNGV. The CDR3 length is 14 residues. In nucleotides, the CDR3 is TGTGCCAGCAGTCCCGGGACAGCCAATCAGCCCCAGCATTTT. It specifies CASSPGTANQPQHF.

The gene calls are TRBV19 and TRBJ1-4; no clear D gene. From germline, CDR1 is LNHDA and CDR2 SQIVND (reference sequence). V was pared by 4 bases and J by 8 bases, with 11 bases between. The CDR3 extends over 13 amino acids. The DNA for the CDR3 is TGTGCCAGTAGTACTATTATTTGGGAAAAACTGTTTTTT. This gives the protein CASSTIIWEKLFF. Full variable domain (outside the CDR3, taken from reference TRBV19 and TRBJ1-4): DGGITQSPKYLFRKEGQNVTLSCEQNLNHDAMYWYRQDPGQGLRLIYYSQIVNDFQKGDIAEGYSVSREKKESFPLTVTSAQKNPTAFYLCASSTIIWEKLFFGSGTQLSVL.

The rearrangement joins TRBV27 to TRBJ2-5; 14 nucleotides align to TRBD2. The CDR3 loop spans 16 amino acids. V trimming: 5 bases; J trimming: 5 bases; junction bases outside the gene matches: 7. The germline gives CDR1 MNHEY, CDR2 SMNVEV (reference sequence). CDR3 coding DNA: TGTGCCAGCAGTGGGGGGACTAGCGGGAGTCGGGAGACCCAGTACTTC. Translation gives CASSGGTSGSRETQYF.

This chain connects TRBV2 to TRBJ1-2; 11 positions match TRBD1. This CDR3 region has 14 residues. The germline V gene encodes CDR1 SNHLY and CDR2 FYNNEI. J was trimmed by 4 bases and V by 5 bases; bases with no gene match: 3. CDR3 sequence: CASSPGQGVYGYTF. For the CDR3, the DNA is TGTGCCAGCAGTCCGGGACAGGGGGTCTATGGCTACACCTTC.

This clone was seen more than once but under ten times. The V and J genes are TRBV5-1 and TRBJ2-7; D call uncertain. The germline CDR1 and CDR2 sequences are SGHRS and YFSETQ. The ends were cut back, 0 bases at V and 3 bases at J, with 4 bases in the middle. The CDR3 spans 12 residues. CDR3 sequence reads: CASSLVNYEQYF. The CDR3 nucleotides are TGCGCCAGCAGCTTGGTTAACTACGAGCAGTACTTC.

This chain joins TRBV30 and TRBJ2-7; 9 nucleotides line up with TRBD2. V lost 1 base and J lost 7; bases outside the gene matches: 8. CDR1 and CDR2 (germline): GTSNPN, SVGIG (reference sequence). The CDR3 sequence is 14 residues long. This chain's CDR3 is CAWSGLAEVREQYF. CDR3 DNA: TGTGCCTGGAGTGGACTAGCGGAGGTACGGGAGCAGTACTTC. Full variable domain (remainder filled in from reference TRBV30 and TRBJ2-7): SQTIHQWPATLVQPVGSPLSLECTVEGTSNPNLYWYRQAAGRGLQLLFYSVGIGQISSEVPQNLSASRPQDRQFILSSKKLLLSDSGFYLCAWSGLAEVREQYFGPGTRLTVT.

This chain connects TRBV7-9 to TRBJ2-1; possible D gene TRBD2, 7 bases. This CDR3 comprises 12 residues. In germline, CDR1 is SEHNR, CDR2 FQNEAQ (reference sequence). Trimming left V 5 bases short and J 6 bases short, with 8 bases between. Here the CDR3 DNA reads TGTGCCAGCAGCCGGGGGGCCAATGAGCAGTTCTTC. Protein: CASSRGANEQFF.

The rearrangement links TRBV6-1 to TRBJ2-7, with D possibly TRBD1 on 5 matching bases. The germline V and J ends were trimmed by 0 bases and 6 bases, with 15 bases remaining between them. CDR1 is MNHNS, CDR2 SASEGT, per germline. The CDR3 has 15 amino acids. The DNA for the CDR3 is TGTGCCAGCAGTGAAGCGCATGACAGCCCCCTCGAGCAGTACTTC. This gives the protein CASSEAHDSPLEQYF.

The CDR3 DNA reads as TGTGCCAGCAGTTTATCGGGACTAGGGTCAGGCGAGCAGTACTTC. Its translation is CASSLSGLGSGEQYF. This sequence joins TRBV27 and TRBJ2-7, with 8 bases lining up with TRBD2. This CDR3 has 15 residues. The germline gives CDR1 MNHEY, CDR2 SMNVEV (reference sequence). The junction had 7 bases not matched to a gene; V was cut back by 0 bases and J by 6 bases.

V is TRBV28 and J is TRBJ2-7; the D gene is possibly TRBD1 (5 bases). Germline V gives CDR1 MDHEN, CDR2 SYDVKM. This CDR3 region has 12 residues. The V end lost 3 bases, the J end lost 4 bases, and 7 bases lay between the germline ends. The CDR3 here is CASSLGLYEQYF. The CDR3 coding sequence is TGTGCCAGCAGTTTGGGGCTATACGAGCAGTACTTC.

This clone was found once. The V and J genes are TRBV6-5 and TRBJ2-7, with unresolved D. Germline V lookup: CDR1 MNHEY, CDR2 SVGAGI. The CDR3 loop spans 12 amino acids. V was cut by 5 bases and J by 4 bases, with 9 bases left in between. CDR3 amino acids: CASSRSVYEQYF. The CDR3 nucleotides read TGTGCCAGCAGTCGCTCGGTATACGAGCAGTACTTC.

The chain has TRBV2 and TRBJ1-2; possible D gene TRBD1, 5 bases. The length of the CDR3 is 12 residues. Trimming removed 8 bases from V and 8 bases from J, with 15 bases in between. CDR1 is SNHLY, CDR2 FYNNEI, per germline. In nucleotides, the CDR3 is TGTGCCAGCCCTGCGGGGCATGGGGGCTACACCTTC. Translated, it gives CASPAGHGGYTF.

The rearrangement joins TRBV5-4 to TRBJ2-1; 11 bases are shared with TRBD2. Trimming cost V 6 bases and J 4 bases; bases outside gene matches: 12. The CDR3 sequence is 17 residues long. Germline lookup yields CDR1 SGHNT and CDR2 YYREEE (reference sequence). CDR3 DNA: TGTGCCAGCACCCCTGGGGCTAGCGGGAGGAGGTACAATGAGCAGTTCTTC. It yields the protein CASTPGASGRRYNEQFF.